Sequencing of this T cell receptor (beta chain) was carried out in a study of T cell responses to AZD1222 COVID-19 vaccine. Study-wide findings and caveats: Mostly white British, mostly female donors; authors suggested clonal diversity may be underestimated.

Here immunoSEQ multiplex PCR was the method, and the copy in TCRdb shows in-frame clones only, minus some. The data show about 130,000 clones, over 75% seen once. Germline V gene lookup returns CDR1 SGHRS and CDR2 YFSETQ. The CDR3 has 16 residues. Trimming took 4 bases from V and 5 from J; bases not matched to a gene: 12. With respect to this clone: Its antigen is unknown.

This sequence originates from an adult who received the AZD1222 COVID-19 vaccine. The rearrangement joins TRBV5-1 to TRBJ2-1, with 7 bases matching TRBD2. Sequences were derived from peripheral blood, sampled 28 days after the second AZD1222 dose. CDR3 sequence: CASSPWKGGPDNEQFF. The CDR3 DNA is TGCGCCAGCAGCCCGTGGAAGGGAGGGCCAGACAATGAGCAGTTCTTC.